This is a list of T cell receptor beta chains from one sample in a study of shared clonotypes between healthy human individuals. Libraries were prepared by immunoSEQ multiplex PCR; TCRdb keeps only in-frame clonotypes and omits some of them. The sample holds 650,000 to 750,000 clones, roughly 78% seen once. Sequenced material: memory CD4+ T cells sorted from blood. These receptors all stem from a woman aged 25 to 39 in good health. The CDR3 runs from the conserved cysteine through the conserved F or W. D genes are given only for firm matches. The size of a clone is reported for some rows only, either as once, few or many, or as a class for expanded clones.

d_call j_call clone_size v_call cdr3_nt cdr3_aa
NA TRBJ2-3 once TRBV7-9 TGTGCCAGCAGCACGGCCTTCGGCACAGATACGCAGTATTTT CASSTAFGTDTQYF
NA TRBJ1-1 once TRBV11-2 TGTGCCAGCAGCTCCCGAGGAGAGGGTATGGGTGAAGCTTTCTTT CASSSRGEGMGEAFF
TRBD2 TRBJ2-1 NA TRBV18 TGTGCCAGCTCACTTACCCAGTCAGCGGGAGTATCGAATGAGCAGTTCTTC CASSLTQSAGVSNEQFF
NA TRBJ2-7 once TRBV5-1 TGCGCCAGCAGCGTAGATTCTAGCGTCGGAGAGCAGTACTTC CASSVDSSVGEQYF
TRBD2 TRBJ2-5 few TRBV2 TGTGCCAGCAGGAGGGGTAGCGGGGGGCAAGAGACCCAGTACTTC CASRRGSGGQETQYF
TRBD2 TRBJ2-1 NA TRBV7-9 TGTGCCAGCAGTTATATCCCTCCGGGAGGGCCGAATGAGCAGTTCTTC CASSYIPPGGPNEQFF
TRBD1 TRBJ2-1 NA TRBV18 TGTGCCAGCTCACCCCGGGACAGGGATTTCCATGAGCAGTTCTTC CASSPRDRDFHEQFF
TRBD2 TRBJ2-3 once TRBV11-2 TGTGCCAGCAGCTTAGGTCTAGCGGGAGTGTTTGGGACAGATACGCAGTATTTT CASSLGLAGVFGTDTQYF
NA TRBJ2-1 NA TRBV2 TGTGCCAGCAGGTCCGGGGCACTTGAGCAGTTCTTC CASRSGALEQFF
NA TRBJ2-2 NA TRBV27 TGTGCCAGCAGCGACCAGGCTTTGGTCACCGGGGAGCTGTTTTTT CASSDQALVTGELFF
NA TRBJ2-7 NA TRBV6-5 TGTGCCAGCAGTGCTCCCCGGGGGGCGGTTTACGAGCAGTACTTC CASSAPRGAVYEQYF
NA TRBJ2-7 NA TRBV28 TGTGCCAGCTCAGATATCGAGCAGTACTTC CASSDIEQYF
NA TRBJ1-5 once TRBV4-2 TGTGCCAGCAGCCAAGATTTAACGGGTTATAGCAATCAGCCCCAGCATTTT CASSQDLTGYSNQPQHF
NA TRBJ2-2 NA TRBV10-2 TGCGCCAGCAGTGTATCCAGCACCGGGGAGCTGTTTTTT CASSVSSTGELFF
NA TRBJ1-1 NA TRBV7-9 TGTGCCAGCAGCTTATTTTCGGGTAGTGGAGAAGCTTTCTTT CASSLFSGSGEAFF
NA TRBJ2-3 NA TRBV5-4 TGTGCCAGCAGCCCAGGGCGGCGGAGCCTCACAGATACGCAGTATTTT CASSPGRRSLTDTQYF
NA TRBJ1-5 NA TRBV28 TGTGCCAGCAGTTTGGGGGGATTACTTTATAGCAATCAGCCCCAGCATTTT CASSLGGLLYSNQPQHF
TRBD1 TRBJ1-5 few TRBV10-3 TGTGCCACCGGGACAGGGAATAGCAATCAGCCCCAGCATTTT CATGTGNSNQPQHF
TRBD1 TRBJ1-5 NA TRBV7-2 TGTGCCAGCAGCTTAGTTACAGGGGGCTCTCAGCCCCAGCATTTT CASSLVTGGSQPQHF
TRBD1 TRBJ1-3 NA TRBV7-9 TGTGCCAGCAGCGCCATGACAGGGTACGGAAACACCATATATTTT CASSAMTGYGNTIYF
TRBD2 TRBJ2-1 NA TRBV28 TGTGCCAGCAGCCGGGGGAGGGAGTACAACAATGAGCAGTTCTTC CASSRGREYNNEQFF
NA TRBJ1-4 NA TRBV18 TGTGCCAGCTCACAAAGCAGGGGTGATAATGAAAAACTGTTTTTT CASSQSRGDNEKLFF
NA TRBJ1-2 NA TRBV7-2 TGTGCCAGCAGCTTAGCTCGGGCAGGCCTCTATGGCTACACCTTC CASSLARAGLYGYTF
NA TRBJ1-4 NA TRBV6-1 TGTGCCAGCAAACCACAGGGACTCGGTAATGAAAAACTGTTTTTT CASKPQGLGNEKLFF
TRBD1 TRBJ2-3 NA TRBV15 TGTGCCACCAGCAGGTCACAGGGGCCCAGTACGCAGTATTTT CATSRSQGPSTQYF
NA TRBJ2-3 NA TRBV19 TGTGCCAGTTCATCTCTGTTGGGCCCCACAGATACGCAGTATTTT CASSSLLGPTDTQYF
TRBD2 TRBJ2-1 NA TRBV28 TGTGCCACGATACAGCGGGACCTACGGGGGGAGCAGTTCTTC CATIQRDLRGEQFF
NA TRBJ1-2 many TRBV19 TGTGCCAGTAGGACTCCAGGTCCCTATGGCTACACCTTC CASRTPGPYGYTF
NA TRBJ1-5 NA TRBV18 TGTGCCAGCTCACCGCAAAGCAATCAGCCCCAGCATTTT CASSPQSNQPQHF
TRBD1 TRBJ1-2 NA TRBV18 TGTGCCAGCTCACCTTCTCAGACAGGGGTAGGTGGCTACACCTTC CASSPSQTGVGGYTF
NA TRBJ2-2 NA TRBV7-8 TGTGCCAGCAGCTTAGTAGCGCTAGCGATAACCGGGGAGCTGTTTTTT CASSLVALAITGELFF